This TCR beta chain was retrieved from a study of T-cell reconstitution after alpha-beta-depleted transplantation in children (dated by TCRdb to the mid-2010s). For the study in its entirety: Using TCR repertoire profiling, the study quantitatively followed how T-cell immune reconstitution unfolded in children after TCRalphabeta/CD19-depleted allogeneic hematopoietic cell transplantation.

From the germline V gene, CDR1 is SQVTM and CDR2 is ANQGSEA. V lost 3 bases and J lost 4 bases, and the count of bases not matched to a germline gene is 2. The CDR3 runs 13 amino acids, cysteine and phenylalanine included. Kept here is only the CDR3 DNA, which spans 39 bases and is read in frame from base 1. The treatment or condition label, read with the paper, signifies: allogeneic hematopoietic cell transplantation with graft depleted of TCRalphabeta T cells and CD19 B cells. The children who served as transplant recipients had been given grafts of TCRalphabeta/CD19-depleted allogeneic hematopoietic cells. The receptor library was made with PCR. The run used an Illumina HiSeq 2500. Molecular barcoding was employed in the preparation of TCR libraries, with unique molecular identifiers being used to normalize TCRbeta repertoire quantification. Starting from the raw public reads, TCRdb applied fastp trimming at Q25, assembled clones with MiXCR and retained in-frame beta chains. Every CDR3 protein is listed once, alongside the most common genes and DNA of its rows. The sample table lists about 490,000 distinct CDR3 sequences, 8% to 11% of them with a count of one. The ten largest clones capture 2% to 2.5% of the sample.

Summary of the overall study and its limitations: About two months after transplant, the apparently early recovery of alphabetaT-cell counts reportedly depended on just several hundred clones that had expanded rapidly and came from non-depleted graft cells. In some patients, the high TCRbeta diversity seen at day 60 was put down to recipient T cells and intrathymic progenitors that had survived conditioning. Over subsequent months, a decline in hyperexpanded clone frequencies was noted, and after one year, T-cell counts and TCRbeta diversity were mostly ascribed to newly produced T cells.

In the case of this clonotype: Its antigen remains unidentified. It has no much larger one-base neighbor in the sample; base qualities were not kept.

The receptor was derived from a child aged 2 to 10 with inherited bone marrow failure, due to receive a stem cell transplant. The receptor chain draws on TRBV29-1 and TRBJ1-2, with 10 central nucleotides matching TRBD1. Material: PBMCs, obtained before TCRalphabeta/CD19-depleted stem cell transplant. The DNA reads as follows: TGCAGCGTTGAGACAGGGGGCTTCTATGGCTACACCTTC. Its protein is CSVETGGFYGYTF.